This entry lists 20 T cell receptor beta chains sequenced from one sample in a study of T cells in Graves' hyperthyroidism and ophthalmopathy. TCR beta CDR3 regions were amplified from RNA. The TCR CDR3 was amplified in a first-round RT-PCR using the HTBI primer set. TCRdb re-called the multiplex PCR reads through MiXCR, storing one row per CDR3 protein. The sample lists around 340,000 distinct CDR3 sequences, roughly 20% occurring once. Sequenced sample: blood. Receptors were obtained from a woman aged 45-65 years with Graves' hyperthyroidism.

The chain uses TRBV12-3 or TRBV12-4 and TRBJ2-3, with D uncertain. V was pared by 3 bases and J by 2 bases, with 21 bases between. This CDR3 is 18 amino acids long. The CDR3, as DNA: TGTGCCAGCAGTTTTCGGTTGCCGACAAGAACTTCCACAGATACGCAGTATTTT. This translates into CASSFRLPTRTSTDTQYF.

Details on this clonotype: A read error may be the cause here, since a much bigger clone is one base away. The chain recombines TRBV28 with TRBJ2-1, with a possible D match to TRBD1 (5 bases). Germline V lookup: CDR1 MDHEN, CDR2 SYDVKM. V lost 4 bases, J lost 4 bases, and 14 bases lay in between. The CDR3 is 15 residues long. The CDR3 DNA reads TGTGCCAGCAGTTCCCTCAGGGTTTTATACAATGAGCAGTTCTTC. This gives the protein CASSSLRVLYNEQFF.

This clonotype was observed a few times. The V gene is TRBV6-5, the J gene TRBJ1-5, with 7 bases identical to TRBD1. The germline gives CDR1 MNHEY, CDR2 SVGAGI. Germline trimming cut 2 bases from V and 6 bases from J; bases unmatched to any gene: 10. This CDR3 spans 16 amino acids. CDR3 bases: TGTGCCAGCAGTTACCTGACAGGGTCTGGTCGTCAGCCCCAGCATTTT. This gives the protein CASSYLTGSGRQPQHF.

This clonotype was observed a handful of times. The J gene is TRBJ2-2, the V gene TRBV3-1; D call uncertain. V lost 8 bases to trimming and J lost 2 bases, with 12 bases between them. Germline-derived CDR1 and CDR2 are LGHDT and YNNKEL (reference sequence). This CDR3 has 14 residues. In nucleotides, the CDR3 is TGTGCCAGCGAGGTGGCACTTAACACCGGGGAGCTGTTTTTT. Translation: CASEVALNTGELFF.

The gene calls are TRBV5-1 and TRBJ2-1; TRBD1 aligns across 9 bases. The germline CDR1 and CDR2 sequences are SGHRS and YFSETQ. This CDR3 is built from 15 residues. Trimming took 0 bases from V and 6 from J; bases not matched to a gene: 4. For the CDR3, the DNA is TGCGCCAGCAGCTTGGCCGGGACAGGGCCCAATGAGCAGTTCTTC. As protein: CASSLAGTGPNEQFF.

As concerns this clonotype: This clone may be a read error of a much larger clone one base away. Because it lacks the conserved phenylalanine or tryptophan at the end, this CDR3 is likely a read error. This chain links TRBV6-1 with TRBJ2-3; D gene uncertain. Germline V CDR1 and CDR2: MNHNS, SASEGT. The CDR3 is 13 residues long. Trimming removed 3 bases at V and 5 bases at J, with 9 bases between. The CDR3 DNA sequence: TGTGCCAGCAGTGATTACGGGTTAGATACGCAGTATGTT. Protein product: CASSDYGLDTQYV.

The chain links TRBV5-6 to TRBJ2-1; 9 nucleotides match TRBD1. This CDR3 has 14 amino acids. In germline, CDR1 is SGHDT, CDR2 YYEEEE. J lost 7 bases, V lost 5 bases, and 7 bases had no gene match. The CDR3 DNA follows: TGTGCCAGCAGTCTTAGACAGGGGGGAAATGAGCAGTTCTTC. Its translation is CASSLRQGGNEQFF.

The sample holds a few counts of this clonotype. CDR3: CASSPQYSGQETQYF. The DNA for the CDR3 is TGTGCCAGCTCACCCCAATACAGCGGCCAAGAGACCCAGTACTTC. V usage is TRBV18 and J usage is TRBJ2-5; perhaps TRBD2 as D (5 bases). In germline, CDR1 is KGHSH, CDR2 LQKENI. The CDR3 covers 15 residues. Trimming pared 3 bases from V and 1 base from J, leaving 12 bases between.

This clonotype was counted ten times or more. The gene calls are TRBV28 and TRBJ2-7; 9 bases line up with TRBD1. Unmatched junction bases numbered 6, after V lost 6 bases and J lost 0 bases. Germline V CDR1 and CDR2: MDHEN, SYDVKM. The CDR3 is 15 amino acids. CDR3 DNA: TGTGCCAGCAGGGAAGGGACAGGGAGCTCCTACGAGCAGTACGTC. The encoded protein is CASREGTGSSYEQYV.

This clonotype was seen only a few times. The CDR3 loop is CSAQFGTEAFF. As DNA, the CDR3 is TGCAGTGCCCAATTCGGTACTGAAGCTTTCTTT. This sequence joins TRBV20-1 and TRBJ1-1; D unclear. Per germline, CDR1 DFQATT and CDR2 SNEGSKA (reference sequence). The CDR3 has 11 amino acids. Trimming left V 6 bases short and J 5 bases short, with 10 bases between.

This clonotype showed up just a few times. The rearrangement joins TRBV25-1 to TRBJ1-4, with 8 bases that match TRBD1. The junction had 5 bases not matched to a gene; V was cut back by 5 bases and J by 6 bases. The CDR3 has 14 residues. CDR1 and CDR2 from the germline V gene are MGHDK and SYGVNS. This CDR3 is CASSRQGADEKLFF. DNA for the CDR3: TGTGCCAGCAGTCGGCAGGGGGCGGATGAAAAACTGTTTTTT.

The sample holds many counts of this clonotype. The chain uses TRBV29-1 and TRBJ2-1; 10 bases line up with TRBD2. Germline CDR1 reads SQVTM; CDR2 reads ANQGSEA. The J segment lost 2 bases and the V segment lost 6 bases, leaving 7 bases of the junction unmatched. CDR3 length: 15 residues. The CDR3 nucleotides are TGCAGCGTCGCACTAGCGGGATTTACCTACAATGAGCAGTTCTTC. It yields the protein CSVALAGFTYNEQFF.

This clonotype was found many times. V gene TRBV5-1 combines with J gene TRBJ2-5; possibly TRBD1 for D (6 bases). V gave up 0 bases and J gave up 2 bases, with 17 bases separating them. This CDR3 has 17 amino acids. Germline V CDR1 and CDR2: SGHRS, YFSETQ. This CDR3 reads CASSLGLMAGDQETQYF. DNA for the CDR3: TGCGCCAGCAGCTTGGGTCTCATGGCAGGGGATCAAGAGACCCAGTACTTC. The full variable domain, completed using reference TRBV5-1 and TRBJ2-5, is KAGVTQTPRYLIKTRGQQVTLSCSPISGHRSVSWYQQTPGQGLQFLFEYFSETQRNKGNFPGRFSGRQFSNSRSEMNVSTLELGDSALYLCASSLGLMAGDQETQYFGPGTRLLVL.

The sample holds a few counts of this clonotype. The genes are TRBV6-1 and TRBJ2-3; TRBD1 agrees at 7 bases. V lost 8 bases, J lost 4 bases, and 6 bases stayed unmatched. Germline V gene sequence: CDR1 MNHNS, CDR2 SASEGT. This CDR3 contains 13 residues. The DNA of the CDR3 is TGTGCCAGCGCCGATGGACAGGCAGATACGCAGTATTTT. Its protein is CASADGQADTQYF.

This clonotype was counted ten times or more. The chain is built from TRBV18 and TRBJ1-4, with D tentatively TRBD1 (5 bases). V lost 2 bases and J 8 bases, leaving 15 bases between the germline ends. The CDR3 has 15 residues. Looked up from germline, CDR1 is KGHSH and CDR2 is LQKENI. In nucleotides, the CDR3 is TGTGCCAGCTCACCAGGAAGGGCAGGGAACGAAAAACTGTTTTTT. Protein product: CASSPGRAGNEKLFF. The full variable domain, with the rest looked up from reference TRBV18 and TRBJ1-4, is NAGVMQNPRHLVRRRGQEARLRCSPMKGHSHVYWYRQLPEEGLKFMVYLQKENIIDESGMPKERFSAEFPKEGPSILRIQQVVRGDSAAYFCASSPGRAGNEKLFFGSGTQLSVL.

This clonotype was counted many times. The V call is TRBV28, the J call TRBJ2-7; tentatively, D is TRBD2 (6 bases). Germline CDR1 and CDR2: MDHEN and SYDVKM. The V end was cut by 2 bases, the J end by 4 bases, with 15 bases between. The CDR3 totals 15 residues. CDR3 DNA: TGTGCCAGCAGTTTAGCGGAGGGCCTTAAGTACGAGCAGTACTTC. This sequence encodes CASSLAEGLKYEQYF.

In its sample, this clonotype was seen once. Compared with germline, one end of the junction differs, possibly owing to a read error. The chain joins TRBV11-2 to TRBJ2-1, with 12 nucleotides matching TRBD2. The CDR3 spans 16 residues. Per the germline V gene, CDR1 is SGHAT and CDR2 is FQNNGV. The DNA for the CDR3 is TGTGCCAGCAGGCCGGGACTAGCGGGCTCCTACAATGAGGAGTTCTTC. Translated, it gives CASRPGLAGSYNEEFF.

This clonotype has ten or more counts. The rearrangement links TRBV5-1 to TRBJ2-7; 8 bases map to TRBD1. The trim removed 4 bases at V and 3 bases at J, leaving 3 bases unmatched. Germline assignment: CDR1 SGHRS and CDR2 YFSETQ. This CDR3 comprises 13 residues. DNA of the CDR3: TGCGCCAGCAGCGCCGGACAGGGCTACGAGCAGTACGTC. Protein sequence: CASSAGQGYEQYV.

In its sample, this clonotype was seen a few times. The V call is TRBV9, the J call TRBJ2-5, with 10 bases matching TRBD1. CDR1 and CDR2 (germline): SGDLS, YYNGEE. This CDR3 region has 16 residues. Germline trimming cut 4 bases from V and 4 bases from J; bases unmatched to any gene: 10. The CDR3 region has the DNA TGTGCCAGCAGCACCGAAAGGACAGGGGGTATAGAGACCCAGTACTTC. Its translation is CASSTERTGGIETQYF.

This clonotype was recorded at least ten times. This chain joins TRBV30 and TRBJ1-2, with D possibly being TRBD1 (6 bases). The CDR3 runs to 15 residues. Germline V gives CDR1 GTSNPN, CDR2 SVGIG (reference sequence). In DNA, the CDR3 is TGTGTCGTGTATAGAGGGACACTCGAGGGGTATGGCTACACCTTC. It translates to CVVYRGTLEGYGYTF.